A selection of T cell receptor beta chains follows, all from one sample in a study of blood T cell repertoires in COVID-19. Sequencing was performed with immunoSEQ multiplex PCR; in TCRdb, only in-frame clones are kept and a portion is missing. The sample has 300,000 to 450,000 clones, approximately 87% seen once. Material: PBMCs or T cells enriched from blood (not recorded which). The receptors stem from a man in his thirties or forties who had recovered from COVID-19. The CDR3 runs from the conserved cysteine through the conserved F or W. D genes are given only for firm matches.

TGTGCCAGCAGCTCCGGGACAATCACCGGGGAGCTGTTTTTT	CASSSGTITGELFF	TRBJ2-2	.	TRBV7-2
TGTGCCAGCAGCTTCGAGGGGGCTAACAATCAGCCCCAGCATTTT	CASSFEGANNQPQHF	TRBJ1-5	TRBD1	TRBV7-9
TGTGCCAGCAGCTACGGGGGGAGTAGAACCGGGGAGCTGTTTTTT	CASSYGGSRTGELFF	TRBJ2-2	TRBD2	TRBV3-1/TRBV3-2
TGTGCCAGCAGCCAGGCAGGGTTTGAAGCTTTCTTT	CASSQAGFEAFF	TRBJ1-1	.	TRBV7-9
TGTGCCAGCAGCTTACTAGGCGAAAAGCAGTTCTTC	CASSLLGEKQFF	TRBJ2-1	.	TRBV7-2
TGTGCCAGCAGCGTTGGGTCCCGGGACTACGAGCAGTACTTC	CASSVGSRDYEQYF	TRBJ2-7	.	TRBV9
TGTGCCAGCAGCTTCCATCGGGGGGGAACCGGGGAGCTGTTTTTT	CASSFHRGGTGELFF	TRBJ2-2	TRBD2	TRBV7-2
TGTGCCAGCTCCTTAAGCGGTTCTAACTATGGCTACACCTTC	CASSLSGSNYGYTF	TRBJ1-2	.	TRBV6-5
TGCGCCAGCAGCTTTGGGACAGGGCAATTTGCGCAGTACTTC	CASSFGTGQFAQYF	TRBJ2-7	TRBD1	TRBV5-1
TGTGCCAGCAGTCCCGGACAGGGCCCAAATACGCAGTATTTT	CASSPGQGPNTQYF	TRBJ2-3	TRBD1	TRBV27
TGTGCCACCACCTCCCCCGGACAGGGGATTTTTTGGAGCAATCAGCCCCAGCATTTT	CATTSPGQGIFWSNQPQHF	TRBJ1-5	TRBD1	TRBV19
TGTGCCAGCAGTGAGACACGCACTGAAGCTTTCTTT	CASSETRTEAFF	TRBJ1-1	.	TRBV6-1
TGTGCCAGTAGTACCACAGGGTTCGGTAATGAAAAACTGTTTTTT	CASSTTGFGNEKLFF	TRBJ1-4	.	TRBV19